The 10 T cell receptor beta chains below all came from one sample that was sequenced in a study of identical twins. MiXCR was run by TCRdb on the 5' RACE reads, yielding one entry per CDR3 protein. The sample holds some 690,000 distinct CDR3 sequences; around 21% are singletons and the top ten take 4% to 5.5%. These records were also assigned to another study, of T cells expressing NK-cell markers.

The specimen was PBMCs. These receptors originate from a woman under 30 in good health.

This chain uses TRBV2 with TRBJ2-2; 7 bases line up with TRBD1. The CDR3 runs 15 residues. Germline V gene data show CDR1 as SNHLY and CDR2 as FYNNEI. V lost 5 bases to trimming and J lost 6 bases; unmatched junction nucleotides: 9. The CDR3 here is CASSRWTGPSGELFF. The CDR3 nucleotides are TGTGCCAGCAGTCGGTGGACAGGTCCTTCCGGGGAGCTGTTTTTT.

Written as DNA, the CDR3 is TGTGCCAGCAGTCCGCTTCATTGGAATCCCAGCCAAGAGACCCAGTACTTC. This sequence encodes CASSPLHWNPSQETQYF. The V call is TRBV12-3 or TRBV12-4, the J call TRBJ2-5; D gene unclear. The CDR3 sequence is 17 residues long. V was cut by 5 bases and J by 1 base, with 20 bases left in between.

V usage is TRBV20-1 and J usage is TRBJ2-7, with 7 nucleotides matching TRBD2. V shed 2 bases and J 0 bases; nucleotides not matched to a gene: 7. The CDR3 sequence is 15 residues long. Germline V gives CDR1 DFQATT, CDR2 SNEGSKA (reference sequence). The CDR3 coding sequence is TGCAGTGCTAGAAACCGACTAGCAGGCTCCTACGAGCAGTACTTC. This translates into CSARNRLAGSYEQYF.

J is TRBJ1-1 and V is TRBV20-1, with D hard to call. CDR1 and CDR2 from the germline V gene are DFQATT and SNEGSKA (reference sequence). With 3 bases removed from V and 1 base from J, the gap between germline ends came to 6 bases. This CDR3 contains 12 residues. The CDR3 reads CSASMENTEAFF. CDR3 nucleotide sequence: TGCAGTGCTAGCATGGAGAACACTGAAGCTTTCTTT.

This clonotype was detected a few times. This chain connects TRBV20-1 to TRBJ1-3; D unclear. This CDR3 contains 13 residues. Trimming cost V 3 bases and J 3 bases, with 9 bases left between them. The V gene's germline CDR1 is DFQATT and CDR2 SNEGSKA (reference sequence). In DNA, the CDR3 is TGCAGTGCTAGGCAGCAACTTGGAAACACCATATATTTT. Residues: CSARQQLGNTIYF.

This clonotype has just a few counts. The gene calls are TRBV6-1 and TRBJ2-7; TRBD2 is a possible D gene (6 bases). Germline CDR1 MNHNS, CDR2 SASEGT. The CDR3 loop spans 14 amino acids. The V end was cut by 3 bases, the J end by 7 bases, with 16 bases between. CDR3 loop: CASSDRDGTEEQYF. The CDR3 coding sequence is TGTGCCAGCAGTGACCGGGACGGGACTGAAGAGCAGTACTTC.

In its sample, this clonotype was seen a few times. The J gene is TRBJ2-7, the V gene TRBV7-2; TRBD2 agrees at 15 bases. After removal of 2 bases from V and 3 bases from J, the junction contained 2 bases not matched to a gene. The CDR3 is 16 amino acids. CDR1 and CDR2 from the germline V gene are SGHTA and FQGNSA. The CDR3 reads CASSLQGLAGGYEQYF. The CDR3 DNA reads TGTGCCAGCAGCTTACAGGGACTAGCGGGAGGCTACGAGCAGTACTTC.

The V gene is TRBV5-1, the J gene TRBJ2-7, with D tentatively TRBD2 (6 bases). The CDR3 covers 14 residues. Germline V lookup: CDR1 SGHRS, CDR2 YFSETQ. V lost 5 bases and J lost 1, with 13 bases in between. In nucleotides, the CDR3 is TGCGCCAGCAGTACTGCGGGAAATTCCTACGAGCAGTACTTC. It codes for CASSTAGNSYEQYF.

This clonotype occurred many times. In DNA, the CDR3 is TGTGCCAGCAGGTCAGGGCCAACGCACGCTTTCTTT. This gives the protein CASRSGPTHAFF. The J gene is TRBJ1-1, the V gene TRBV12-3 or TRBV12-4, with D perhaps matching TRBD1 (5 bases). Trimming took 6 bases from V and 11 from J, leaving 16 bases between them. There are 12 residues in the CDR3.

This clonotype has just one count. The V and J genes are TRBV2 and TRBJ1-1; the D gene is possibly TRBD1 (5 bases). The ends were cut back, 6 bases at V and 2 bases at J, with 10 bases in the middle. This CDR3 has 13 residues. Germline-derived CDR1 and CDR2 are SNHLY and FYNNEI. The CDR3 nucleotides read TGTGCCAGCAGCACCAGGGCAAACACTGAAGCTTTCTTT. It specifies CASSTRANTEAFF. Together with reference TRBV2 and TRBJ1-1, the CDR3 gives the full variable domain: EPEVTQTPSHQVTQMGQEVILRCVPISNHLYFYWYRQILGQKVEFLVSFYNNEISEKSEIFDDQFSVERPDGSNFTLKIRSTKLEDSAMYFCASSTRANTEAFFGQGTRLTVV.